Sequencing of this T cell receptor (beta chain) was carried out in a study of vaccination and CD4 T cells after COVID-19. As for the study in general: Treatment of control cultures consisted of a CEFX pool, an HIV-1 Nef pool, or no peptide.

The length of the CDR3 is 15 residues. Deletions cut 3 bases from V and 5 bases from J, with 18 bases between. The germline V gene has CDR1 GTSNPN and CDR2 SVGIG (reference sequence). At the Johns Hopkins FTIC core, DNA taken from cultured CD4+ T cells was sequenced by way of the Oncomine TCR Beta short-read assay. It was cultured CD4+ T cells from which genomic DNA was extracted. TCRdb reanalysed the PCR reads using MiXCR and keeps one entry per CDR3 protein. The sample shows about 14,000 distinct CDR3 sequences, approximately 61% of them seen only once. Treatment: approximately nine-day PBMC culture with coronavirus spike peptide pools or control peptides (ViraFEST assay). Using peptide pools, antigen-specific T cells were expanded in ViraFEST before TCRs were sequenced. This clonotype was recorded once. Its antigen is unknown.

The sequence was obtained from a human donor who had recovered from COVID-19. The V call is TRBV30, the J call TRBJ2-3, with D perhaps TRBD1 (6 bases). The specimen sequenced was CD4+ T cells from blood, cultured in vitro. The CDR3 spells CAWSQGRVVGDTQYF. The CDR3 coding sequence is TGTGCCTGGAGCCAGGGGCGAGTAGTAGGAGATACGCAGTATTTT. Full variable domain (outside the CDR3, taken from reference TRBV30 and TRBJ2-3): SQTIHQWPATLVQPVGSPLSLECTVEGTSNPNLYWYRQAAGRGLQLLFYSVGIGQISSEVPQNLSASRPQDRQFILSSKKLLLSDSGFYLCAWSQGRVVGDTQYFGPGTRLTVL.